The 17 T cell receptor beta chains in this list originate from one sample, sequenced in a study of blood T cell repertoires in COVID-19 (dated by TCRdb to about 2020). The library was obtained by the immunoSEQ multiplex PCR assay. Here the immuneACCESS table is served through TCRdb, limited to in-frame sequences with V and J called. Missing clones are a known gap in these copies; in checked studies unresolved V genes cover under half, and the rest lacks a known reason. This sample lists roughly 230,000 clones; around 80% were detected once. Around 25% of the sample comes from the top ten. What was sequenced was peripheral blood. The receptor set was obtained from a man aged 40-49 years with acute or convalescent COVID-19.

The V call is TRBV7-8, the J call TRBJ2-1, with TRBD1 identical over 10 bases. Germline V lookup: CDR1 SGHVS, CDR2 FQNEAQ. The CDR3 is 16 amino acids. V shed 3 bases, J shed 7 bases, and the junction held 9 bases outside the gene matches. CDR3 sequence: CASSFYRDRGINEQFF. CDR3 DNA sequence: TGTGCCAGCAGCTTCTACCGGGACAGGGGTATTAATGAGCAGTTCTTC.

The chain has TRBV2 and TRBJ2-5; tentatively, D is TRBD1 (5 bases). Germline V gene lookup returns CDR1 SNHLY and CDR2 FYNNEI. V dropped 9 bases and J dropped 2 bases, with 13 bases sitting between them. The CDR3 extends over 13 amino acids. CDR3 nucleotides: TGTGCCAGTCAACAGGTGCCACAAGAGACCCAGTACTTC. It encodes CASQQVPQETQYF.

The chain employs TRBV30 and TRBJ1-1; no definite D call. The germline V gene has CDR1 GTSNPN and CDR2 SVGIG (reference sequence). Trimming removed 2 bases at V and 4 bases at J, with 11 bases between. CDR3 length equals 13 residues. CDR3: CAWSPPGGTEAFF. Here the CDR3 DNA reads TGTGCCTGGAGTCCCCCGGGTGGCACTGAAGCTTTCTTT.

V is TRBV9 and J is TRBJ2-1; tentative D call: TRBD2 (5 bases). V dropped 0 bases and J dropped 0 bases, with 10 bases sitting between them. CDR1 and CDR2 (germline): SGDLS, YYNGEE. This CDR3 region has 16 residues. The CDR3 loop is CASSVDLGSSYNEQFF. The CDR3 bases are TGTGCCAGCAGCGTAGATTTGGGGAGCTCCTACAATGAGCAGTTCTTC.

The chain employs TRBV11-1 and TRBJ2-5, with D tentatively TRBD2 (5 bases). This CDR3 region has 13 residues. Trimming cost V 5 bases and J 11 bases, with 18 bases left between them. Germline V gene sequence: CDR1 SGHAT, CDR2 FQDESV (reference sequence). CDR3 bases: TGTGCCAGCAGCCGTTCGTTCCCAGCGGATCAGTACTTC. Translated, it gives CASSRSFPADQYF.

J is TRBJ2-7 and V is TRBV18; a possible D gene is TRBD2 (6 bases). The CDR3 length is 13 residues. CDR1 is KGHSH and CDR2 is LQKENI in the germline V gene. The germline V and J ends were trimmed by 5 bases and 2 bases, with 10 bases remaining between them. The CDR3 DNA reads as TGTGCCAGCTCATCCCCGGGAGCCTACGAGCAGTACTTC. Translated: CASSSPGAYEQYF. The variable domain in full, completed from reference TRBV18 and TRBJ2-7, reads NAGVMQNPRHLVRRRGQEARLRCSPMKGHSHVYWYRQLPEEGLKFMVYLQKENIIDESGMPKERFSAEFPKEGPSILRIQQVVRGDSAAYFCASSSPGAYEQYFGPGTRLTVT.

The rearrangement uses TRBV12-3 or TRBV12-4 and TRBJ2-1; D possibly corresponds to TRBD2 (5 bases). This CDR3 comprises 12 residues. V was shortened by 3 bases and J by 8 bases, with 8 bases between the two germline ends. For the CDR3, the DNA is TGTGCCAGCAGTTTCAGAGGGTATGAGCAGTTCTTC. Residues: CASSFRGYEQFF.

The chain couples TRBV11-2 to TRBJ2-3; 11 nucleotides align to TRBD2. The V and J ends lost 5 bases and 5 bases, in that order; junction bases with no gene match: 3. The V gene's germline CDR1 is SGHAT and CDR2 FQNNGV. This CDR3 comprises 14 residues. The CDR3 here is CASSLGLAVDTQYF. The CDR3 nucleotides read TGTGCCAGCAGCCTGGGACTAGCGGTAGATACGCAGTATTTT.

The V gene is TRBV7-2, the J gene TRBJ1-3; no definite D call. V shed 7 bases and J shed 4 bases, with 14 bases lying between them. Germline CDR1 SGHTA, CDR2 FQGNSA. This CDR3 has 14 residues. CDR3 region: CASTNRGLGNTIYF. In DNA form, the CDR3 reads TGTGCCAGCACCAACAGAGGGCTGGGAAACACCATATATTTT.

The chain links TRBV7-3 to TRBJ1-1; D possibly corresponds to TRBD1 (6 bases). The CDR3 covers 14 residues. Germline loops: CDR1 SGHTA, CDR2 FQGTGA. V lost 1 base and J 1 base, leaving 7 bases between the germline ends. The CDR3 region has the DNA TGTGCCAGCAGCTTAAGGGGGCCGAACACTGAAGCTTTCTTT. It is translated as CASSLRGPNTEAFF.

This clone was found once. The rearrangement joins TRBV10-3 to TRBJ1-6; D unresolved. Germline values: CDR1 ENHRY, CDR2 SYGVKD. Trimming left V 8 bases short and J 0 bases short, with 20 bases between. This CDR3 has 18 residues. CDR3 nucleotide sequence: TGTGCCATCGGCAACAGACGATTTCTCAGCTCCTATAATTCACCCCTCCACTTT. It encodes CAIGNRRFLSSYNSPLHF.

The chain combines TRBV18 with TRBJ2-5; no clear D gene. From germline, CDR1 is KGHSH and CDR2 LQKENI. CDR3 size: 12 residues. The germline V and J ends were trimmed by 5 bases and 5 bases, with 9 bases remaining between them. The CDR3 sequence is CASSEDKETQYF. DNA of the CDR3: TGTGCCAGCTCAGAGGATAAGGAGACCCAGTACTTC. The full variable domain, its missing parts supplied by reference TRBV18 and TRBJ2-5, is NAGVMQNPRHLVRRRGQEARLRCSPMKGHSHVYWYRQLPEEGLKFMVYLQKENIIDESGMPKERFSAEFPKEGPSILRIQQVVRGDSAAYFCASSEDKETQYFGPGTRLLVL.

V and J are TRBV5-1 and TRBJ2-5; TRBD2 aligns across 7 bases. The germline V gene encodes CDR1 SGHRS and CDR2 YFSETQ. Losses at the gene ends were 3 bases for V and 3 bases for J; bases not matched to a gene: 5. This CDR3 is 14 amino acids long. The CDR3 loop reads CASSWRLAKETQYF. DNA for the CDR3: TGCGCCAGCAGCTGGAGACTAGCCAAAGAGACCCAGTACTTC.

The CDR3 nucleotides read TGTGCCAGTAGTATAGAGGGACTGTCCTACAATGAGCAGTTCTTC. This encodes CASSIEGLSYNEQFF. The rearrangement links TRBV19 to TRBJ2-1; maybe TRBD2 (6 bases). Trimming cost V 0 bases and J 1 base, with 7 bases left between them. The CDR3 is made up of 15 amino acids. Per the germline V gene, CDR1 is LNHDA and CDR2 is SQIVND (reference sequence).

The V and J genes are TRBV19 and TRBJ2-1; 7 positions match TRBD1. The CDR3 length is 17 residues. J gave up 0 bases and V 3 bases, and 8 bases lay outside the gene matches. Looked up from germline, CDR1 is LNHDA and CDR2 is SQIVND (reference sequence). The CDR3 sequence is CASSIYRGESSYNEQFF. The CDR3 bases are TGTGCCAGTAGTATCTACAGGGGTGAGAGCTCCTACAATGAGCAGTTCTTC.

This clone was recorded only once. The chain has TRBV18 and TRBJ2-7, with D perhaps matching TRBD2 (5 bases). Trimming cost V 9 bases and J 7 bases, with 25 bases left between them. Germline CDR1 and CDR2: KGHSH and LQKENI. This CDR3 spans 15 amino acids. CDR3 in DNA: TGTGCCAGTTCCCCAACCGGTAGCGTTGGGAAGGAGCAGTACTTC. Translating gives CASSPTGSVGKEQYF.

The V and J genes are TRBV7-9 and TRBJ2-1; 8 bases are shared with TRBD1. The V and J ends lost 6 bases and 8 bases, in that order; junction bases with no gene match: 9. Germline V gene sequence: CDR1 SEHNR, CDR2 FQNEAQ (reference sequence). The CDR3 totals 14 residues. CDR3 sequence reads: CASRPGQGVDEQFF. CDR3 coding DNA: TGTGCCAGCAGACCCGGACAGGGAGTCGATGAGCAGTTCTTC.